This TCR beta chain stems from a study of T cells in Graves' hyperthyroidism and ophthalmopathy. Study-wide background: The authors collected peripheral blood at initial diagnosis, before any treatment. Study-wide findings and caveats: Most expanded thyroid clonotypes above 0.001 also appeared in blood. Ophthalmopathy was predicted by the model a median of roughly 6.6 months ahead of onset.

The CDR3 is made up of 13 amino acids. V shed 0 bases and J shed 6 bases, with 8 bases lying between them. Germline V gene lookup returns CDR1 SGHTA and CDR2 FQGNSA. This clonotype was observed at least ten times. Its cognate antigen is unknown. Using RNA transcripts as the source, TCR beta CDR3 regions were amplified. First-round RT-PCR of the TCR CDR3 relied on the HTBI primer set. MiXCR, run by TCRdb on the multiplex PCR reads, gives a single entry per CDR3 protein. The profile covers hundreds of thousands of distinct CDR3 sequences, with around 13% appearing a single time and about 5.8% taken by the ten largest.

The material sequenced was blood. This receptor was identified in a woman aged 25 to 45 with Graves' hyperthyroidism that later progressed to Graves' ophthalmopathy. J is TRBJ1-2 and V is TRBV7-2; no definite D call. The CDR3 reads CASSLANGHGYTF. In nucleotides, the CDR3 is TGTGCCAGCAGCTTAGCGAATGGCCATGGCTACACCTTC.